A single TCR beta chain is shown here with its context. Antigen: not known. This record belongs to a study of Graves' ophthalmopathy and Graves' hyperthyroidism. Study-level results: Blood shared most expanded thyroid clonotypes above 0.001 frequency.

The CDR3 totals 16 residues. Germline V CDR1 and CDR2: LGHDT, YNNKEL (reference sequence). Trimming took off 0 bases at V and 0 bases at J, with 9 bases between the two ends. The authors defined stable hyperthyroidism as no ophthalmopathy within 18 months of follow-up. Hyperthyroidism cases were recent diagnoses of under 2 months' duration in people aged 18 to 65. Other autoimmune diseases, uncontrolled infections, pregnancy or lactation ruled patients out of participation. TCR beta CDR3 amplification used RNA transcripts. An opening RT-PCR round employed HTBI primers and preceded a second-round multiplex PCR. TCRdb analysed the multiplex PCR reads with MiXCR anew, one entry per CDR3 protein. The profile shows hundreds of thousands of distinct CDR3 sequences, about 20% of them singletons.

The chain recombines TRBV3-1 with TRBJ1-5; D perhaps matches TRBD1 (5 bases). The sequenced material came from peripheral blood. The sequence derives from a woman aged 18-29 years with stable Graves' hyperthyroidism. Some clones in this sample may be carry-over from other donors' samples. DNA for the CDR3: TGTGCCAGCAGCCAAGACAGGGCGTCTAGCAATCAGCCCCAGCATTTT. Translated, it gives CASSQDRASSNQPQHF.